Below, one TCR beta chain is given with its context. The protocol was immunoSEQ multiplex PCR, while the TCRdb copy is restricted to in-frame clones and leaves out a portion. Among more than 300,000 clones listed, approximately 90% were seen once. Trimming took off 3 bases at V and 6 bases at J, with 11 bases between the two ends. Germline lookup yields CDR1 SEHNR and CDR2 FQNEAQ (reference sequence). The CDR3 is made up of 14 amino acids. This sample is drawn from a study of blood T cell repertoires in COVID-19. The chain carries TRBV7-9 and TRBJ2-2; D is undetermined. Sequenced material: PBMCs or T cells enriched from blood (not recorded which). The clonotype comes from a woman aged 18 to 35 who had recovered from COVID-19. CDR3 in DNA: TGTGCCAGCAGCTTTGTGGTTGCGGCCGGGGAGCTGTTTTTT. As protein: CASSFVVAAGELFF.